This T cell receptor beta chain was identified during a study of blood T cells in healthy people across ages. Points from the study as a whole: The diversity estimates, figures obtained from one million T cells, were considered underestimates.

Germline CDR1 is SNHLY and CDR2 is FYNNEI. This CDR3 region has 15 residues. Together with a sample-barcoded 5' primer, a J-beta primer mix was included in a second PCR lasting roughly 6 to 12 cycles. TCRdb used MiXCR to reprocess the 5' RACE reads, holding one entry per CDR3 protein. The data hold hundreds of thousands of distinct CDR3 sequences, with roughly 26% observed a single time. This clonotype was detected a few times. Its antigen is still unknown. A further study also used this sample, focusing on T cells of mothers and their children. From that report: Extracted RNA, in its entirety, went into cDNA synthesis at about 1.5 ug per 15 ul.

The sequence was collected from a boy aged 10-17 years in good health. The chain has TRBV2 and TRBJ2-7; 8 bases are shared with TRBD2. The J call may be wrong; the DNA end is better matched by TRBJ2-5. The sample consisted of blood. The CDR3 spells CASRPLAGLQETQYF. Written as DNA, the CDR3 is TGTGCCAGCAGACCTCTAGCGGGCCTACAAGAGACCCAGTACTTC.